This T cell receptor beta chain is drawn from a study of T cell repertoires in aging, cancer and after chemotherapy. Findings and limits, study-wide: Across the chemotherapy interval, each cancer cohort showed higher median generation probability, suggesting thymic rebound. In cancer patients, declining TCR diversity with age involved lost richness and lost evenness.

Germline CDR1 and CDR2: LNHDA and SQIVND (reference sequence). This CDR3 spans 12 amino acids. V was trimmed by 6 bases and J by 9 bases, leaving 12 bases between them. Peripheral blood genomic DNA, not sorted cells or RNA, was the template. By sample share, this clonotype is medium-sized (0.01 to 0.1%). Its antigen is unidentified. TRB rearrangements spanning V, D and J were amplified using mixed TRB-A/B primers. TCRdb reprocessed the multiplex PCR reads with MiXCR, giving one entry per CDR3 protein. The table records 10,000 to 15,000 distinct CDR3 sequences, approximately 34% of them present only once.

Sequencing was done on a sample of blood. The chain combines TRBV19 with TRBJ2-1; tentatively, D is TRBD1 (6 bases). The clonotype was recovered from a human donor in good health. The donor label of this sample is uncertain. CDR3 sequence reads: CASSLLGGEQFF. CDR3 nucleotides: TGTGCCAGTAGCCTACTAGGGGGTGAGCAGTTCTTC.